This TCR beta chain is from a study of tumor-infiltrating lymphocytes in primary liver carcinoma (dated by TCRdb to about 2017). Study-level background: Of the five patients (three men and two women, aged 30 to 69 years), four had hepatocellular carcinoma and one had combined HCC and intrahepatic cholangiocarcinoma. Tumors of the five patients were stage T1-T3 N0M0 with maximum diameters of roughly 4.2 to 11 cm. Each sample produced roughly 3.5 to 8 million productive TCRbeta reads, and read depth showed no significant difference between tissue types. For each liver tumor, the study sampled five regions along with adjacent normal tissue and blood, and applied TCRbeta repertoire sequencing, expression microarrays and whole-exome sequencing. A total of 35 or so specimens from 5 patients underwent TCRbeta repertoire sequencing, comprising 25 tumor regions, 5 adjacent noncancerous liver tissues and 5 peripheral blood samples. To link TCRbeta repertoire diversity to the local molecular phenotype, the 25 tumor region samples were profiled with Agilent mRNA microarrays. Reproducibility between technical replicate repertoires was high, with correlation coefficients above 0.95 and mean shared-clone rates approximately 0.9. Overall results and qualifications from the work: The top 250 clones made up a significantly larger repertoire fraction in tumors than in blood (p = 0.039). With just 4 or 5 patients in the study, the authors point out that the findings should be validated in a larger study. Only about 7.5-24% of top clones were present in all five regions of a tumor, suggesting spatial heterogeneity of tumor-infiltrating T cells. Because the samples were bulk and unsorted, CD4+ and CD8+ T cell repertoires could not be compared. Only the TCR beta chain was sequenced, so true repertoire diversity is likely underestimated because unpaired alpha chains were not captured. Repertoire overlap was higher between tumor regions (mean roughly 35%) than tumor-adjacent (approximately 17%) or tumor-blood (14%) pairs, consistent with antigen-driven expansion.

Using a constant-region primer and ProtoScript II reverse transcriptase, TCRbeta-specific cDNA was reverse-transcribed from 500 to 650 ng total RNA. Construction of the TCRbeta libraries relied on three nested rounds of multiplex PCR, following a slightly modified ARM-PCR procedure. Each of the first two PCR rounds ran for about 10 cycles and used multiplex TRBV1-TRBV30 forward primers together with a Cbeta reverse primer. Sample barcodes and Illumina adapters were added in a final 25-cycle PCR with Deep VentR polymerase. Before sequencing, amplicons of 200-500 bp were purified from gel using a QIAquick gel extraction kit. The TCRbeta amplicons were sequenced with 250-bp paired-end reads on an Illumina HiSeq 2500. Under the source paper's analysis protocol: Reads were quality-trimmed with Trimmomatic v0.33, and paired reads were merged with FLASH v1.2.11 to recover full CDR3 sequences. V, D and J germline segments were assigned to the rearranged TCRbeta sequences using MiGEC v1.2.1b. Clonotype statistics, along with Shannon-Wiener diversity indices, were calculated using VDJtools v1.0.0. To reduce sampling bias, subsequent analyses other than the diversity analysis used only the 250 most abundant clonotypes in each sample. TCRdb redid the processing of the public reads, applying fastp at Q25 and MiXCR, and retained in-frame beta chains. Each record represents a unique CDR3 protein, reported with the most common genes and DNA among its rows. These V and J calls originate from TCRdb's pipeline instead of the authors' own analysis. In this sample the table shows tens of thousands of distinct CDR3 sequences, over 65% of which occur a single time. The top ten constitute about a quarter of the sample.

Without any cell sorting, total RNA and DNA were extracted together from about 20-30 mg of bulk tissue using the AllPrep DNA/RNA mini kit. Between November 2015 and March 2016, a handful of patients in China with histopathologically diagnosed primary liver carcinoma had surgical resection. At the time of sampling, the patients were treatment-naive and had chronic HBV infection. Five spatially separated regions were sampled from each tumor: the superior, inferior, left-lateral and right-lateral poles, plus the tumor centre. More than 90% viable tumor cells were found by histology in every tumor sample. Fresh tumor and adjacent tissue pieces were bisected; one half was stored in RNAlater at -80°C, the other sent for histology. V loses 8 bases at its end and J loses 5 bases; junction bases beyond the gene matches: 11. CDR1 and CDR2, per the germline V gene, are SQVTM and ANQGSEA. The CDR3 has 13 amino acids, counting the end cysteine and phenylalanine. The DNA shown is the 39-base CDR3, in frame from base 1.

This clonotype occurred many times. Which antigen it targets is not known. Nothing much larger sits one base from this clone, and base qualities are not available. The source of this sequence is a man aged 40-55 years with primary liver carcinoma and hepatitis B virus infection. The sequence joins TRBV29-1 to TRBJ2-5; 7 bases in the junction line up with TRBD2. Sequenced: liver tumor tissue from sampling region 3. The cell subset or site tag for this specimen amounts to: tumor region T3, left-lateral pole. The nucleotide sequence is TGCAGCCAGTGGCCGGGGGGAGGGGAGACCCAGTACTTC. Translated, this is CSQWPGGGETQYF.